This T cell receptor (beta chain) was recovered during a study of shared clonotypes between healthy human individuals. CDR3 length equals 16 residues. The germline V gene encodes CDR1 SGHRS and CDR2 YFSETQ. Trimming took off 4 bases at V and 4 bases at J, with 19 bases between the two ends. Whole-study results and caveats: Non-shared clonotypes had lower generation probabilities than clonotypes shared by all four sorted-subset donors. In general, naive subsets displayed greater estimated richness than memory subsets did.

Caucasian adults living in Nashville, Tennessee, provided all samples. Both subsets, CD45RA+ naive and CD45RA-negative memory, were split from the CD4+ cells. This clone is a singleton in its sample. Its matching antigen is unknown. Generated by immunoSEQ multiplex PCR, the TCRdb table keeps only in-frame clones and is missing some. The data hold more than 2,000,000 clones, with just over 90% observed a single time. The sequence was obtained from a man between 18 and 35 years old in good health. Some clones in this sample may be carry-over from other donors' samples. What was sequenced was naive CD4+ T cells from PBMCs. Noted subset: CD45RA+ positively selected. The V call is TRBV5-1, the J call TRBJ2-3, with D unresolved. CDR3 protein: CASSDGLRNTADTQYF. The CDR3, as DNA: TGCGCCAGCAGCGACGGGCTCCGCAACACCGCAGATACGCAGTATTTT.